Following are 25 T cell receptor beta chains from one sample sequenced in a study of T cells in Graves' hyperthyroidism and ophthalmopathy. RNA transcripts were the template for amplifying TCR beta CDR3 regions. First-round RT-PCR targeting the TCR CDR3 was performed with the HTBI primer set. TCRdb itself ran the multiplex PCR reads through MiXCR, one entry per CDR3 protein. The sample has a few hundred thousand distinct CDR3 sequences, approximately 25% seen once. What was sequenced was blood. All receptors derive from a man in his forties or fifties with Graves' hyperthyroidism.

This clonotype turned up a few times. V and J are TRBV3-1 and TRBJ2-5; D gene unclear. The V gene lost 0 bases and the J gene lost 6 bases, with 5 bases spanning the gap. The germline V gene has CDR1 LGHDT and CDR2 YNNKEL (reference sequence). This CDR3 is 12 amino acids long. This chain's CDR3 is CASSQDPKTQYF. CDR3 nucleotides: TGTGCCAGCAGCCAAGATCCAAAGACCCAGTACTTC.

The chain couples TRBV6-6 to TRBJ1-2; D call uncertain. The CDR3 contains 13 residues. Germline assignment: CDR1 MNHNY and CDR2 SVGAGI (reference sequence). V lost 0 bases to trimming and J lost 8 bases, with 10 bases between them. The CDR3 is CASSYSIIRGYTF. The CDR3 bases are TGTGCCAGCAGTTACTCGATCATTCGAGGCTACACCTTC.

This clonotype was picked up many times. The chain is built from TRBV9 and TRBJ2-3; D gene unclear. The CDR3 is 14 residues long. CDR1 SGDLS and CDR2 YYNGEE come from the germline V gene. Trimming cost V 4 bases and J 6 bases, with 15 bases left between them. The CDR3 spells CASSSGPVMDTQYF. Written as DNA, the CDR3 is TGTGCCAGCAGCTCCGGGCCTGTCATGGATACGCAGTATTTT. The complete variable domain, with remaining parts taken from reference TRBV9 and TRBJ2-3, reads DSGVTQTPKHLITATGQRVTLRCSPRSGDLSVYWYQQSLDQGLQFLIQYYNGEERAKGNILERFSAQQFPDLHSELNLSSLELGDSALYFCASSSGPVMDTQYFGPGTRLTVL.

The chain combines TRBV20-1 with TRBJ1-1; no reliable D call. This CDR3 is 13 amino acids long. V was cut by 3 bases and J by 5 bases, with 13 bases left in between. Germline values: CDR1 DFQATT, CDR2 SNEGSKA (reference sequence). The CDR3 reads CSARNMGWTEAFF. The CDR3 region has the DNA TGCAGTGCTAGGAACATGGGTTGGACTGAAGCTTTCTTT.

This clonotype occurred many times. V usage is TRBV3-1 and J usage is TRBJ2-1; D is ambiguous. Trimming pared 2 bases from V and 4 bases from J, leaving 12 bases between. The CDR3 is 15 amino acids. Germline V lookup: CDR1 LGHDT, CDR2 YNNKEL (reference sequence). As DNA, the CDR3 is TGTGCCAGCAGCCAAATGGCTGGACCATACAATGAGCAGTTCTTC. The encoded protein is CASSQMAGPYNEQFF.

This clonotype was counted between two and nine times. This chain links TRBV20-1 with TRBJ2-5, with 12 bases aligning to TRBD2. With 8 bases clipped from V and 3 bases from J, the junction kept 4 bases outside the gene matches. CDR1 is DFQATT, CDR2 SNEGSKA, per germline (reference sequence). The CDR3 covers 13 residues. CDR3 sequence reads: CSIRLAGEETQYF. The CDR3 coding sequence is TGCAGTATAAGACTAGCGGGGGAAGAGACCCAGTACTTC.

This clonotype showed up many times. This chain joins TRBV10-3 and TRBJ2-7; 12 bases are a match to TRBD2. Germline CDR1 reads ENHRY; CDR2 reads SYGVKD. V was pared by 4 bases and J by 6 bases, with 1 base of the junction left unmatched. The CDR3 totals 13 residues. CDR3 DNA sequence: TGTGCCATCAGTGTGACTAGCGGGAGCGAGCAGTACTTC. Translation gives CAISVTSGSEQYF.

The chain carries TRBV9 and TRBJ2-3; D is perhaps TRBD1 or TRBD2 (6 bases each). Germline V gives CDR1 SGDLS, CDR2 YYNGEE. The CDR3 extends over 17 amino acids. The ends were cut back, 2 bases at V and 2 bases at J, with 18 bases in the middle. The CDR3 DNA reads as TGTGCCAGCAGCGTTAGAGGGGGGAGAAGTAACACAGATACGCAGTATTTT. This translates into CASSVRGGRSNTDTQYF.

At least ten counts were recorded for this clonotype. The chain uses TRBV7-2 and TRBJ2-1; D possibly uses TRBD1 or TRBD2 (5 bases each). Germline V gene lookup returns CDR1 SGHTA and CDR2 FQGNSA. CDR3 length: 15 residues. The germline V and J ends were trimmed by 6 bases and 0 bases, with 12 bases remaining between them. The CDR3: CASRWDASSYNEQFF. CDR3 DNA: TGTGCCAGCAGGTGGGACGCCAGCTCCTACAATGAGCAGTTCTTC.

The chain is built from TRBV11-1 and TRBJ2-7, with D perhaps TRBD1 (5 bases). With 6 bases removed from V and 3 bases from J, the gap between germline ends came to 15 bases. Germline loops: CDR1 SGHAT, CDR2 FQDESV (reference sequence). This CDR3 region has 14 residues. In DNA form, the CDR3 reads TGTGCCAGCAGTGCAGGGTGGGGCCACTACGAGCAGTACTTC. Protein sequence: CASSAGWGHYEQYF.

The sample holds a few counts of this clonotype. The chain employs TRBV7-2 and TRBJ2-7, with D perhaps matching TRBD2 (5 bases). This CDR3 comprises 15 residues. The germline V gene has CDR1 SGHTA and CDR2 FQGNSA. V lost 1 base, J lost 3 bases, and 13 bases lay in between. DNA of the CDR3: TGTGCCAGCAGCTTAGTCCCCTACGGAGGCTACGAGCAGTACTTC. It translates to CASSLVPYGGYEQYF.

Many counts were recorded for this clonotype. V is TRBV7-8 and J is TRBJ2-1, with a possible D match to TRBD1 (6 bases). This CDR3 comprises 18 residues. Trimming took 5 bases from V and 2 from J, leaving 22 bases between them. The germline V gene encodes CDR1 SGHVS and CDR2 FQNEAQ. The DNA of the CDR3 is TGTGCCAGCAGCAGCCTAGGGATAGGGGGAACAGCCTACAATGAGCAGTTCTTC. This translates into CASSSLGIGGTAYNEQFF.

This clonotype was observed a few times. The chain combines TRBV5-1 with TRBJ1-2; a weak D match, TRBD1 (5 bases). The CDR3 consists of 16 residues. Trimming pared 0 bases from V and 0 bases from J, leaving 12 bases between. Germline CDR1 is SGHRS and CDR2 is YFSETQ. The CDR3, as DNA: TGCGCCAGCAGCTTGGACGAAGGAGGGGCTAACTATGGCTACACCTTC. The encoded protein is CASSLDEGGANYGYTF.

This chain joins TRBV29-1 and TRBJ2-5, with a weak D call TRBD2 (7 bases). Per germline, CDR1 SQVTM and CDR2 ANQGSEA. Trimming shortened V by 7 bases and J by 5 bases, and 26 bases separated the two germline ends. The CDR3 totals 16 residues. The CDR3 spells CSGSNPLGGRVETQYF. The DNA for the CDR3 is TGCAGCGGCTCAAACCCACTGGGGGGGCGCGTTGAGACCCAGTACTTC.

This chain links TRBV5-6 with TRBJ1-1, with TRBD1 matching over 11 bases. The CDR3 totals 15 residues. Trimming at V came to 1 base and at J to 4 bases, leaving 3 bases not matched to a gene. Germline CDR1 is SGHDT and CDR2 is YYEEEE. The CDR3 spells CASSLWGTGGTEAFF. The CDR3 DNA follows: TGTGCCAGCAGCTTGTGGGGGACAGGGGGCACTGAAGCTTTCTTT.

The chain employs TRBV12-5 and TRBJ1-4; D is perhaps TRBD1 (5 bases). The CDR3 is 14 amino acids. The V end lost 6 bases, the J end lost 7 bases, and 15 bases lay between the germline ends. In germline, CDR1 is LGHNT, CDR2 FRNRAP. CDR3 sequence (DNA): TGTGCTAGTGGAACCGGGACCGGGGGTGAAAAACTGTTTTTT. Its translation is CASGTGTGGEKLFF. Variable domain in full (rest from reference TRBV12-5 and TRBJ1-4): DARVTQTPRHKVTEMGQEVTMRCQPILGHNTVFWYRQTMMQGLELLAYFRNRAPLDDSGMPKDRFSAEMPDATLATLKIQPSEPRDSAVYFCASGTGTGGEKLFFGSGTQLSVL.

This clonotype was seen just once. CDR3 residues: CAWSQQGGGYTF. Here the CDR3 DNA reads TGTGCCTGGAGTCAACAGGGCGGTGGCTACACCTTC. The rearrangement joins TRBV30 to TRBJ1-2; a weak D match, TRBD1 (6 bases). The V gene's germline CDR1 is GTSNPN and CDR2 SVGIG (reference sequence). V lost 2 bases and J 7 bases, leaving 11 bases between the germline ends. This CDR3 spans 12 amino acids.

This sequence joins TRBV7-9 and TRBJ2-3; unclear D gene. V was cut by 6 bases and J by 2 bases, with 6 bases left in between. In germline, CDR1 is SEHNR, CDR2 FQNEAQ (reference sequence). There are 12 residues in the CDR3. CDR3 bases: TGTGCCAGCAGACAATCCACAGATACGCAGTATTTT. Protein product: CASRQSTDTQYF.

Only a few counts were recorded for this clonotype. The chain couples TRBV15 to TRBJ1-6; D ambiguous. The V end was cut by 1 base, the J end by 6 bases, with 13 bases between. This CDR3 region has 16 residues. CDR1 and CDR2 from the germline V gene are LNHNV and YYDKDF (reference sequence). CDR3 sequence (DNA): TGTGCCACCAGCAGAGCGCAGGACGGCCCTAATTCACCCCTCCACTTT. Encoded protein: CATSRAQDGPNSPLHF. Full variable domain (rest looked up from reference TRBV15 and TRBJ1-6): DAMVIQNPRYQVTQFGKPVTLSCSQTLNHNVMYWYQQKSSQAPKLLFHYYDKDFNNEADTPDNFQSRRPNTSFCFLDIRSPGLGDTAMYLCATSRAQDGPNSPLHFGNGTRLTVT.

The V call is TRBV7-9, the J call TRBJ2-7; the D gene is possibly TRBD2 (5 bases). Trimming took 1 base from V and 5 from J, leaving 12 bases between them. The CDR3 has 14 residues. Germline V CDR1 and CDR2: SEHNR, FQNEAQ (reference sequence). The CDR3, as DNA: TGTGCCAGCAGCTTAGATACGGGGTTCAACGAGCAGTACTTC. It translates to CASSLDTGFNEQYF.

The chain is built from TRBV5-1 and TRBJ1-2; D possibly corresponds to TRBD1 (5 bases). Trimming pared 4 bases from V and 4 bases from J, leaving 14 bases between. The CDR3 has 14 residues. Germline V gene lookup returns CDR1 SGHRS and CDR2 YFSETQ. The CDR3 nucleotides read TGCGCCAGCAGCCCGGGGACGGAATTCTATGGCTACACCTTC. Encoded protein: CASSPGTEFYGYTF.

This clonotype appeared many times. The chain recombines TRBV6-1 with TRBJ2-3, with 10 bases lining up with TRBD2. CDR1 is MNHNS and CDR2 is SASEGT in the germline V gene. CDR3 length: 17 amino acids. V was pared by 3 bases and J by 4 bases, with 10 bases of the junction left unmatched. This CDR3 reads CASSEGRASGSSDTQYF. CDR3 in DNA: TGTGCCAGCAGTGAGGGGAGGGCTAGCGGGAGTTCAGATACGCAGTATTTT.

The chain is built from TRBV20-1 and TRBJ2-1; D unclear. Trimming removed 8 bases from V and 9 bases from J, with 17 bases in between. Germline CDR1 reads DFQATT; CDR2 reads SNEGSKA (reference sequence). The CDR3 is 12 residues long. In DNA, the CDR3 is TGCAGTATTTCAAGAAGGGTTCCTGAGCAGTTCTTC. This translates into CSISRRVPEQFF.

This chain joins TRBV7-9 and TRBJ2-2, with 11 bases matching TRBD2. The CDR3 contains 18 residues. V gave up 5 bases and J gave up 6 bases; unmatched junction bases: 14. Germline-derived CDR1 and CDR2 are SEHNR and FQNEAQ (reference sequence). CDR3 loop: CASSVGTSGARFPGELFF. CDR3 nucleotides: TGTGCCAGCAGCGTCGGGACTAGCGGAGCGAGGTTTCCCGGGGAGCTGTTTTTT. The full variable domain, its missing parts supplied by reference TRBV7-9 and TRBJ2-2, is DTGVSQNPRHKITKRGQNVTFRCDPISEHNRLYWYRQTLGQGPEFLTYFQNEAQLEKSRLLSDRFSAERPKGSFSTLEIQRTEQGDSAMYLCASSVGTSGARFPGELFFGEGSRLTVL.

The rearrangement uses TRBV7-8 and TRBJ2-1; no reliable D call. The CDR3 sequence is 13 residues long. V was trimmed by 4 bases and J by 4 bases, leaving 8 bases between them. Germline V CDR1 and CDR2: SGHVS, FQNEAQ. The chain's CDR3 is CASSSLYYNEQFF. The CDR3 coding sequence is TGTGCCAGCAGCTCCCTATATTACAATGAGCAGTTCTTC.